Following are 31 T cell receptor beta chains from one sample sequenced in a study of blood T cell repertoires in COVID-19. The protocol was immunoSEQ multiplex PCR, while the TCRdb copy is restricted to in-frame clones and leaves out a portion. The sample gives a few hundred thousand clones, approximately 80% of which show up once; roughly 8.6% is in the top ten. The sample comprised peripheral blood. The receptors derive from a human donor in a cohort sampled during active COVID-19.

CDR3 sequence: CASSQTQGSETQYF. CDR3 nucleotides: TGCGCCAGCAGCCAGACGCAGGGTTCCGAGACCCAGTACTTC. The chain couples TRBV4-3 to TRBJ2-5; D might be TRBD1 (5 bases). CDR1 is LGHNA and CDR2 is YSLEER in the germline V gene. V lost 3 bases and J lost 5, with 13 bases in between. The CDR3 length is 14 residues.

This chain joins TRBV4-1 and TRBJ1-4, with 9 bases fitting TRBD1. The germline CDR1 and CDR2 sequences are MGHRA and YSYEKL. The CDR3 sequence is 15 residues long. Trimming removed 4 bases from V and 3 bases from J; junction bases left unmatched: 3. The CDR3 is CASSPRDRANEKLFF. CDR3 DNA: TGCGCCAGCAGCCCCCGGGACAGGGCTAATGAAAAACTGTTTTTT.

Note on this clone: Other DNA sequences from this sample encode an identical CDR3 as well. V usage is TRBV5-4 and J usage is TRBJ2-2, with 9 bases aligning to TRBD1. The CDR3 loop spans 14 amino acids. The germline V gene has CDR1 SGHNT and CDR2 YYREEE (reference sequence). V trimming: 4 bases; J trimming: 7 bases; junction bases outside the gene matches: 5. The CDR3: CASSPRTGDGELFF. DNA for the CDR3: TGTGCCAGCAGCCCTCGGACAGGGGACGGGGAGCTGTTTTTT.

The chain is built from TRBV28 and TRBJ1-3, with D possibly TRBD1 on 5 matching bases. Looked up from germline, CDR1 is MDHEN and CDR2 is SYDVKM. The length of the CDR3 is 17 residues. V lost 5 bases and J 1 base, leaving 18 bases between the germline ends. Here the CDR3 reads CASSQMGLQESGNTIYF. CDR3 nucleotide sequence: TGTGCCAGCAGTCAGATGGGACTCCAGGAGTCTGGAAACACCATATATTTT.

The rearrangement joins TRBV5-4 to TRBJ2-6; D is uncertain. The CDR3 has 14 amino acids. Germline values: CDR1 SGHNT, CDR2 YYREEE (reference sequence). Trimming cost V 2 bases and J 5 bases, with 8 bases left between them. The CDR3 DNA is TGTGCCAGCAGCTTAGGCGGCAGGGCCAACGTCCTGACTTTC. It encodes CASSLGGRANVLTF.

This clone was seen only a few times. This sequence joins TRBV15 and TRBJ1-1; no definite D call. The CDR3 length is 13 residues. With 1 base removed from V and 7 bases from J, the gap between germline ends came to 10 bases. Per the germline V gene, CDR1 is LNHNV and CDR2 is YYDKDF (reference sequence). CDR3 sequence reads: CATSRGRTSEAFF. In nucleotides, the CDR3 is TGTGCCACCAGCAGAGGACGGACTAGTGAAGCTTTCTTT.

The V and J genes are TRBV28 and TRBJ2-7, with D possibly being TRBD2 (6 bases). Between the trimmed V and J ends, which lost 6 bases and 3 bases, there was a span of 18 bases. The germline CDR1 and CDR2 sequences are MDHEN and SYDVKM. This CDR3 is built from 15 residues. The CDR3 is CASSRPGRADYEQYF. The DNA of the CDR3 is TGTGCCAGCAGCCGCCCCGGGAGAGCGGACTACGAGCAGTACTTC.

V gene TRBV11-2 combines with J gene TRBJ2-1, with 15 bases lining up with TRBD2. This CDR3 contains 19 residues. Germline V gene sequence: CDR1 SGHAT, CDR2 FQNNGV. V lost 5 bases, J lost 4 bases, and 12 bases stayed unmatched. The CDR3 nucleotides read TGTGCCAGCAGCGTAAGACCCGGGACTAGCGGGAGGTCATACAATGAGCAGTTCTTC. Its translation is CASSVRPGTSGRSYNEQFF.

V gene TRBV28 combines with J gene TRBJ2-7; D is undetermined. V lost 5 bases and J lost 2, with 7 bases in between. This CDR3 contains 12 residues. Germline loops: CDR1 MDHEN, CDR2 SYDVKM. The CDR3 DNA is TGTGCCAGCAGTCCCGACACCTACGAGCAGTACTTC. Protein product: CASSPDTYEQYF.

This clone was observed many times. This chain joins TRBV6-2 or TRBV6-3 and TRBJ2-5, with TRBD2 identical over 7 bases. V lost 6 bases, J lost 0 bases, and 16 bases stayed unmatched. Germline values: CDR1 MNHEY, CDR2 SVGEGT. This CDR3 comprises 18 residues. The CDR3, as DNA: TGTGCCAGCAGCCCCACTTGGTCAACTAGCGCGAACCAAGAGACCCAGTACTTC. Amino acids: CASSPTWSTSANQETQYF.

V usage is TRBV5-4 and J usage is TRBJ1-4; 9 bases are a match to TRBD1. This CDR3 spans 14 amino acids. From germline, CDR1 is SGHNT and CDR2 YYREEE (reference sequence). The V and J ends lost 4 bases and 8 bases, in that order; junction bases with no gene match: 6. For the CDR3, the DNA is TGTGCCAGCAGCCTGGGACAGGGACGCGAAAAACTGTTTTTT. Its translation is CASSLGQGREKLFF.

The genes are TRBV18 and TRBJ2-7; weak D call: TRBD2 (7 bases). Germline CDR1 is KGHSH and CDR2 is LQKENI. V was cut by 2 bases and J by 7 bases, with 9 bases left in between. This CDR3 contains 12 residues. In DNA form, the CDR3 reads TGTGCCAGCTCACCAGGGGGGGCTGAGCAGTACTTC. This codes for CASSPGGAEQYF.

The chain couples TRBV6-5 to TRBJ1-6; no clear D. The CDR3 spans 12 residues. CDR1 and CDR2 from the germline V gene are MNHEY and SVGAGI. V was clipped by 6 bases and J by 7 bases, with 7 bases between them. CDR3 sequence (DNA): TGTGCCAGCAGCGCGGGGAATTCACCCCTCCACTTT. Its translation: CASSAGNSPLHF.

A single count supports this clone. V gene TRBV2 combines with J gene TRBJ2-3; 10 positions match TRBD2. The germline V gene has CDR1 SNHLY and CDR2 FYNNEI. J gave up 0 bases and V 3 bases, and 6 bases lay outside the gene matches. This CDR3 spans 17 amino acids. CDR3 loop: CASSEGLAGESTDTQYF. The CDR3 DNA reads TGTGCCAGCAGTGAGGGCCTAGCGGGAGAAAGCACAGATACGCAGTATTTT. The full variable domain, in which reference TRBV2 and TRBJ2-3 provide the parts outside the CDR3, is EPEVTQTPSHQVTQMGQEVILRCVPISNHLYFYWYRQILGQKVEFLVSFYNNEISEKSEIFDDQFSVERPDGSNFTLKIRSTKLEDSAMYFCASSEGLAGESTDTQYFGPGTRLTVL.

The chain uses TRBV6-1 and TRBJ1-3; D might be TRBD1 (6 bases). The V and J ends lost 1 base and 3 bases respectively, with 10 bases between them. The CDR3 contains 15 residues. Germline values: CDR1 MNHNS, CDR2 SASEGT. The CDR3 DNA follows: TGTGCCAGCAGTGAAGGCCAGACAGGTGGAAACACCATATATTTT. Protein sequence: CASSEGQTGGNTIYF.

This chain uses TRBV18 with TRBJ1-1, with no clear D. The CDR3 covers 15 residues. Germline V gene lookup returns CDR1 KGHSH and CDR2 LQKENI. The V end lost 3 bases, the J end lost 1 base, and 12 bases lay between the germline ends. CDR3 coding DNA: TGTGCCAGCTCACCGAGGTTTGAGGGGAACACTGAAGCTTTCTTT. This encodes CASSPRFEGNTEAFF.

In this sample, this clone turned up once. CDR3: CASSDSRILAEQYF. CDR3 nucleotides: TGTGCCAGCAGTGATTCGAGAATTCTCGCCGAGCAGTACTTC. The chain carries TRBV2 and TRBJ2-7; no clear D gene. Trimming stripped 3 bases from V and 6 bases from J, with 15 bases between. CDR3 size: 14 residues. CDR1 SNHLY and CDR2 FYNNEI come from the germline V gene.

The chain is built from TRBV4-2 and TRBJ1-3; TRBD1 agrees at 10 bases. Germline trimming cut 4 bases from V and 4 bases from J; bases unmatched to any gene: 13. CDR3 length equals 18 residues. Germline CDR1 LGHNA, CDR2 YNFKEQ. As DNA, the CDR3 is TGTGCCAGCAGCCGAGGGACACCGGGACAGGGGAAGGGAAACACCATATATTTT. Amino acids: CASSRGTPGQGKGNTIYF.

V gene TRBV18 combines with J gene TRBJ2-5, with TRBD1 matching 7 bases. The CDR3 loop spans 14 amino acids. Trimming took 3 bases from V and 5 from J; bases not matched to a gene: 6. Germline values: CDR1 KGHSH, CDR2 LQKENI. The CDR3 DNA sequence: TGTGCCAGCTCACCCCCGACAGGGTTGGAGACCCAGTACTTC. This gives the protein CASSPPTGLETQYF.

The rearrangement joins TRBV6-1 to TRBJ2-1; the match to TRBD2 covers 16 bases. This CDR3 contains 19 residues. CDR1 and CDR2 from the germline V gene are MNHNS and SASEGT. J lost 2 bases, V lost 3 bases, and 7 bases had no gene match. The chain's CDR3 is CASSELGLAGGAPYNEQFF. DNA for the CDR3: TGTGCCAGCAGTGAGTTGGGACTAGCGGGAGGGGCACCCTACAATGAGCAGTTCTTC.

Only one count was recorded for this clone. This sequence joins TRBV19 and TRBJ1-2, with TRBD1 matching over 8 bases. The J segment lost 7 bases and the V segment lost 5 bases, leaving 3 bases of the junction unmatched. Germline CDR1 reads LNHDA; CDR2 reads SQIVND (reference sequence). This CDR3 is 12 amino acids long. The CDR3 coding sequence is TGTGCCAGTAGTTCAGGGGGCGTTGGCTACACCTTC. This codes for CASSSGGVGYTF. Full variable domain (rest looked up from reference TRBV19 and TRBJ1-2): DGGITQSPKYLFRKEGQNVTLSCEQNLNHDAMYWYRQDPGQGLRLIYYSQIVNDFQKGDIAEGYSVSREKKESFPLTVTSAQKNPTAFYLCASSSGGVGYTFGSGTRLTVV.

This rearrangement joins TRBV5-8 to TRBJ2-1, with a possible D match to TRBD2 (5 bases). Germline V gene sequence: CDR1 SGHTS, CDR2 YDEGEE. The CDR3 spans 16 residues. V was clipped by 0 bases and J by 10 bases, with 20 bases between them. The CDR3 here is CASSLGTSGLLGEQFF. In nucleotides, the CDR3 is TGTGCCAGCAGCTTGGGAACCAGCGGCCTCCTCGGGGAGCAGTTCTTC.

The chain joins TRBV5-8 to TRBJ1-6; D is perhaps TRBD1 (6 bases). From germline, CDR1 is SGHTS and CDR2 YDEGEE. V was trimmed by 3 bases and J by 5 bases, leaving 12 bases between them. The CDR3 sequence is 15 residues long. The CDR3 is CASSSTGLHNSPLHF. The CDR3 region has the DNA TGTGCCAGCAGCTCTACAGGGCTGCATAATTCACCCCTCCACTTT. Drawing the rest from reference TRBV5-8 and TRBJ1-6, the complete variable domain is EAGVTQSPTHLIKTRGQQATLRCSPISGHTSVYWYQQALGLGLQFLLWYDEGEERNRGNFPPRFSGRQFPNYSSELNVNALELEDSALYLCASSSTGLHNSPLHFGNGTRLTVT.

The J gene is TRBJ2-7, the V gene TRBV28; 7 bases agree with TRBD2. V shed 3 bases and J 7 bases; nucleotides not matched to a gene: 6. The CDR3 runs to 13 residues. CDR1 and CDR2 from the germline V gene are MDHEN and SYDVKM. The CDR3 nucleotides are TGTGCCAGCAGTTTCGGGGGGAATATGGAGCAGTACTTC. Translating gives CASSFGGNMEQYF.

The chain is built from TRBV7-9 and TRBJ1-2; tentatively, D is TRBD1 (5 bases). The CDR3 consists of 13 residues. V was pared by 0 bases and J by 6 bases, with 8 bases between. Germline V gene lookup returns CDR1 SEHNR and CDR2 FQNEAQ (reference sequence). The CDR3 DNA is TGTGCCAGCAGCTTAGCGTCAGGGAATGGCTACACCTTC. The encoded protein is CASSLASGNGYTF.

V and J are TRBV7-9 and TRBJ1-2; D is uncertain. The germline CDR1 and CDR2 sequences are SEHNR and FQNEAQ (reference sequence). The V end lost 5 bases, the J end lost 6 bases, and 19 bases lay between the germline ends. The CDR3 runs 15 residues. The CDR3 region has the DNA TGTGCCAGCAGCCTTCTAGCCCAGGTTGGAGATGGCTACACCTTC. As protein: CASSLLAQVGDGYTF.

This clone was seen once. The chain links TRBV24-1 to TRBJ2-1, with D possibly being TRBD1 (5 bases). The CDR3 is 17 residues long. Germline assignment: CDR1 KGHDR and CDR2 SFDVKD. V gave up 3 bases and J gave up 0 bases, with 14 bases separating them. Here the CDR3 DNA reads TGTGCCACCAGTGATGGCAGGGTCGGCACCTCCTACAATGAGCAGTTCTTC. This translates into CATSDGRVGTSYNEQFF.

This clone was seen once. This rearrangement joins TRBV15 to TRBJ1-5; the match to TRBD1 covers 8 bases. From germline, CDR1 is LNHNV and CDR2 YYDKDF (reference sequence). The CDR3 spans 15 residues. V shed 1 base and J 4 bases; nucleotides not matched to a gene: 3. CDR3 sequence: CATSRGRQGNQPQHF. The CDR3 DNA follows: TGTGCCACCAGCAGAGGGAGACAGGGGAATCAGCCCCAGCATTTT.

The V and J genes are TRBV28 and TRBJ1-5; 8 bases are shared with TRBD1. The CDR3 contains 16 residues. After removal of 7 bases from V and 9 bases from J, the junction contained 17 bases not matched to a gene. CDR1 and CDR2 (germline): MDHEN, SYDVKM. The CDR3 spells CASTPRGRGGMWPQHF. As DNA, the CDR3 is TGTGCCAGCACCCCCAGGGGGCGAGGTGGAATGTGGCCCCAGCATTTT.

The chain uses TRBV24-1 and TRBJ2-3, with TRBD1 matching over 7 bases. Germline CDR1 and CDR2: KGHDR and SFDVKD. There are 18 residues in the CDR3. After removal of 4 bases from V and 0 bases from J, the junction contained 12 bases not matched to a gene. For the CDR3, the DNA is TGTGCCACCAGTGACCCCGGAAGTAAGGGGGCAAGCACAGATACGCAGTATTTT. The encoded protein is CATSDPGSKGASTDTQYF.

The genes are TRBV2 and TRBJ1-6, with 7 bases matching TRBD1. This CDR3 comprises 18 residues. Germline CDR1 SNHLY, CDR2 FYNNEI. Germline trimming cut 1 base from V and 0 bases from J; bases unmatched to any gene: 6. The CDR3 sequence is CASSEDGTASSYNSPLHF. The CDR3 DNA follows: TGTGCCAGCAGTGAAGACGGGACAGCGAGCTCCTATAATTCACCCCTCCACTTT.